Listed here are 17 T cell receptor beta chains from one sample, sequenced in a study of blood T cell repertoires in COVID-19. Sequencing used immunoSEQ multiplex PCR; TCRdb keeps in-frame clones, though not all of them. The table lists about 270,000 clones, 84% of them singletons. Sequenced sample: peripheral blood. The receptors stem from a human donor in a cohort sampled during active COVID-19.

The chain links TRBV3-1 (or the pseudogene TRBV3-2) to TRBJ2-1, with 12 bases identical to TRBD2. CDR3 length: 16 amino acids. Looked up from germline, CDR1 is LGHDT and CDR2 is YNNKEL (reference sequence). The V and J ends lost 3 bases and 5 bases, in that order; junction bases with no gene match: 5. This CDR3 is CASSQSRTSGDNEQFF. The CDR3 bases are TGTGCCAGCAGCCAGTCGAGGACTAGCGGGGACAATGAGCAGTTCTTC.

This sequence joins TRBV27 and TRBJ2-5, with 11 nucleotides matching TRBD2. CDR1 is MNHEY and CDR2 is SMNVEV in the germline V gene (reference sequence). CDR3 length: 17 residues. With V trimmed by 5 bases and J by 5 bases, 13 bases remained unmatched. CDR3 sequence (DNA): TGTGCCAGCAGTACCCTAGTGCCGACTAGCGGGGTGGAGACCCAGTACTTC. This gives the protein CASSTLVPTSGVETQYF.

The V call is TRBV10-3, the J call TRBJ2-3; 11 bases match TRBD2. CDR3 length equals 16 residues. The germline V gene encodes CDR1 ENHRY and CDR2 SYGVKD. V lost 4 bases and J lost 0; bases outside the gene matches: 3. CDR3 DNA: TGTGCCATCAGTGGATGGACTAGCGGGAGCACAGATACGCAGTATTTT. Its translation: CAISGWTSGSTDTQYF.

The chain recombines TRBV6-1 with TRBJ2-3; 12 bases match TRBD2. With V trimmed by 4 bases and J by 0 bases, 5 bases remained unmatched. This CDR3 is built from 17 residues. CDR1 is MNHNS, CDR2 SASEGT, per germline. CDR3 DNA: TGTGCCAGCAGTGGACTAGCGGGAGCTAAAAGCACAGATACGCAGTATTTT. As protein: CASSGLAGAKSTDTQYF.

This sequence joins TRBV4-2 and TRBJ1-2, with TRBD1 as a possible D gene (5 bases). This CDR3 spans 13 amino acids. Per germline, CDR1 LGHNA and CDR2 YNFKEQ. V dropped 2 bases and J dropped 8 bases, with 12 bases sitting between them. CDR3 sequence (DNA): TGTGCCAGCAGCCAACAGGGTCCTCAGGGCTACACCTTC. Encoded protein: CASSQQGPQGYTF.

The chain uses TRBV9 and TRBJ2-1; 12 nucleotides agree with TRBD2. Germline CDR1 SGDLS, CDR2 YYNGEE. The CDR3 has 14 amino acids. V lost 3 bases and J lost 9; bases outside the gene matches: 4. CDR3 loop: CASSASGRVGEQFF. In nucleotides, the CDR3 is TGTGCCAGCAGCGCTAGCGGGAGGGTGGGTGAGCAGTTCTTC.

The genes are TRBV4-1 and TRBJ2-1, with D unresolved. In germline, CDR1 is MGHRA, CDR2 YSYEKL. The CDR3 length is 13 residues. V was pared by 0 bases and J by 10 bases, with 10 bases between. The CDR3 bases are TGCGCCAGCAGCCAAGATTCCGGGTGGGAGCAGTTCTTC. Amino acids: CASSQDSGWEQFF.

The J gene is TRBJ1-5, the V gene TRBV6-1, with D perhaps matching TRBD1 (5 bases). CDR3 size: 14 residues. Germline assignment: CDR1 MNHNS and CDR2 SASEGT. V was clipped by 3 bases and J by 3 bases, with 9 bases between them. Here the CDR3 reads CASSESGINQPQHF. The CDR3 nucleotides are TGTGCCAGCAGTGAGTCAGGGATCAATCAGCCCCAGCATTTT.

V usage is TRBV15 and J usage is TRBJ2-2, with 9 bases lining up with TRBD1. Germline CDR1 and CDR2: LNHNV and YYDKDF (reference sequence). The CDR3 has 15 residues. The V and J ends lost 6 bases and 3 bases, in that order; junction bases with no gene match: 5. Written as DNA, the CDR3 is TGTGCCACCAGTCCCGGGACAGGGCACACCGGGGAGCTGTTTTTT. Translation: CATSPGTGHTGELFF.

V and J are TRBV6-2 or TRBV6-3 and TRBJ2-3; maybe TRBD2 (6 bases). Trimming pared 7 bases from V and 3 bases from J, leaving 20 bases between. CDR3 length: 16 residues. Germline loops: CDR1 MNHEY, CDR2 SVGEGT. The CDR3: CASNPPGVRGTDTQYF. CDR3 DNA: TGTGCCAGCAACCCCCCGGGGGTCCGTGGGACAGATACGCAGTATTTT.

In this sample, this clone turned up once. V gene TRBV18 combines with J gene TRBJ1-2, with 7 bases fitting TRBD1. Germline trimming cut 3 bases from V and 4 bases from J; bases unmatched to any gene: 14. The CDR3 length is 17 residues. Germline assignment: CDR1 KGHSH and CDR2 LQKENI. CDR3 nucleotide sequence: TGTGCCAGCTCACCGAGGACAGGAGGACCTGAGAGCTATGGCTACACCTTC. It codes for CASSPRTGGPESYGYTF.

This chain joins TRBV19 and TRBJ2-7; perhaps TRBD2 as D (5 bases). Trimming cost V 10 bases and J 6 bases, with 19 bases left between them. CDR3 length: 13 residues. Germline CDR1 reads LNHDA; CDR2 reads SQIVND (reference sequence). The CDR3 protein is CATAVGAWGEQYF. In DNA, the CDR3 is TGTGCCACGGCGGTGGGAGCATGGGGCGAGCAGTACTTC.

This chain connects TRBV28 to TRBJ2-4; D is ambiguous. V gave up 2 bases and J gave up 3 bases, with 8 bases separating them. CDR3 size: 14 residues. Germline CDR1 MDHEN, CDR2 SYDVKM. Here the CDR3 reads CASSLRAGKNIQYF. The CDR3 DNA reads as TGTGCCAGCAGTTTAAGAGCTGGCAAAAACATTCAGTACTTC.

The CDR3 DNA reads as TGTGCCAGCAGCTTACCCCCTCCAGGGGCCGGGGAGCTGTTTTTT. This sequence encodes CASSLPPPGAGELFF. The chain joins TRBV5-4 to TRBJ2-2, with D possibly matching TRBD1 (6 bases). V was pared by 2 bases and J by 6 bases, with 14 bases between. This CDR3 spans 15 amino acids. CDR1 is SGHNT, CDR2 YYREEE, per germline (reference sequence).

This clone was seen only once. The CDR3 loop is CASRWTSGGGEEQYF. The CDR3 coding sequence is TGTGCCAGCAGGTGGACTAGCGGGGGGGGCGAGGAGCAGTACTTC. The rearrangement links TRBV28 to TRBJ2-7; 15 bases are a match to TRBD2. In germline, CDR1 is MDHEN, CDR2 SYDVKM. The CDR3 is made up of 15 amino acids. V gave up 6 bases and J gave up 7 bases; unmatched junction bases: 7.

This rearrangement joins TRBV6-5 to TRBJ2-7; TRBD1 might be the D (7 bases). V lost 4 bases to trimming and J lost 7 bases, with 20 bases between them. The CDR3 is 15 amino acids. Germline V CDR1 and CDR2: MNHEY, SVGAGI. The CDR3, as DNA: TGTGCCAGCAGTTCGCCCCGACAGGGTGGAGGGGAGCAGTACTTC. Its translation: CASSSPRQGGGEQYF.

V usage is TRBV10-3 and J usage is TRBJ1-1; 9 bases fit TRBD1. The CDR3 length is 15 residues. The J segment lost 1 base and the V segment lost 6 bases, leaving 6 bases of the junction unmatched. Germline V lookup: CDR1 ENHRY, CDR2 SYGVKD. The CDR3 loop reads CAIRPGQGTNTEAFF. The CDR3 DNA reads as TGTGCCATCAGGCCTGGACAGGGGACGAACACTGAAGCTTTCTTT.